The 8 T cell receptor beta chains given below trace back to one sample, sequenced in a study of blood T cell repertoires in COVID-19 (dated by TCRdb to about 2020). Receptor amplification or capture employed the immunoSEQ multiplex PCR assay. Imported from immuneACCESS, the table was reduced by TCRdb to in-frame sequences with V and J called. These copies leave out some clones; in studies compared against another copy, an unresolved V gene accounts for under half, and the cause of the remainder is not known. Counted in this sample were roughly 230,000 clones; 89% of them appeared once. The top ten constitute roughly 4.8% of the sample. Sequenced: peripheral blood. These TCRs come from a woman aged 40 to 49 who had recovered from COVID-19.

The genes are TRBV28 and TRBJ1-2; D is unresolved. The germline V gene has CDR1 MDHEN and CDR2 SYDVKM. The CDR3 consists of 17 residues. V gave up 2 bases and J gave up 8 bases, with 24 bases separating them. Here the CDR3 DNA reads TGTGCCAGCAGTTTAAAGTTGGGGAAGGAGGATTCATGGGGCTACACCTTC. Translated: CASSLKLGKEDSWGYTF.

The rearrangement links TRBV28 to TRBJ2-2, with TRBD2 as a possible D gene (6 bases). From germline, CDR1 is MDHEN and CDR2 SYDVKM. V was pared by 10 bases and J by 2 bases, with 14 bases between. This CDR3 is built from 14 residues. The CDR3 loop reads CATNRGDNTGELFF. DNA for the CDR3: TGTGCCACCAATCGCGGGGACAACACCGGGGAGCTGTTTTTT.

The chain joins TRBV3-1 (or the pseudogene TRBV3-2) to TRBJ1-3; TRBD1 matches at 7 bases. Trimming removed 4 bases from V and 4 bases from J; junction bases left unmatched: 7. Germline CDR1 is LGHDT and CDR2 is YNNKEL (reference sequence). The CDR3 runs 15 residues. DNA for the CDR3: TGTGCCAGCAGCCTAGTTCCAGGGGGAGGAAACACCATATATTTT. It is translated as CASSLVPGGGNTIYF.

This clone was recorded only once. The V call is TRBV11-3, the J call TRBJ2-3; a weak D match, TRBD2 (6 bases). CDR1 is SGHNT and CDR2 is YENEEA in the germline V gene. This CDR3 has 15 amino acids. V was trimmed by 8 bases and J by 0 bases, leaving 15 bases between them. CDR3 sequence (DNA): TGTGCCAGCCTACCTTCGGGGACTAGCACAGATACGCAGTATTTT. Encoded protein: CASLPSGTSTDTQYF.

This clone was seen a few times. The V and J genes are TRBV11-2 and TRBJ2-2; D is unresolved. This CDR3 comprises 13 residues. Germline CDR1 reads SGHAT; CDR2 reads FQNNGV. With 5 bases removed from V and 0 bases from J, the gap between germline ends came to 4 bases. This chain's CDR3 is CASSRSNTGELFF. CDR3 nucleotide sequence: TGTGCCAGCAGCCGGTCGAACACCGGGGAGCTGTTTTTT.

This clone was observed once. The chain links TRBV19 to TRBJ1-5; D ambiguous. CDR3 length: 15 amino acids. Germline CDR1 reads LNHDA; CDR2 reads SQIVND (reference sequence). V was clipped by 7 bases and J by 6 bases, with 19 bases between them. The CDR3 sequence: CASTTRRSSGQPQHF. For the CDR3, the DNA is TGTGCCAGTACTACCCGGAGGAGCTCCGGTCAGCCCCAGCATTTT.

V and J are TRBV11-3 and TRBJ2-3, with a weak D call TRBD2 (5 bases). V was pared by 8 bases and J by 6 bases, with 6 bases between. The germline V gene has CDR1 SGHNT and CDR2 YENEEA. This CDR3 spans 10 amino acids. The CDR3 coding sequence is TGTGCCAGCCGCGGGGATACGCAGTATTTT. This gives the protein CASRGDTQYF.

The genes are TRBV9 and TRBJ2-1; 8 positions match TRBD1. The CDR3 has 16 residues. Germline V gene sequence: CDR1 SGDLS, CDR2 YYNGEE. V shed 4 bases, J shed 3 bases, and the junction held 9 bases outside the gene matches. The CDR3 reads CASSLLDRAFYNEQFF. As DNA, the CDR3 is TGTGCCAGCAGCTTACTGGACAGGGCCTTCTACAATGAGCAGTTCTTC. Together with reference TRBV9 and TRBJ2-1, the CDR3 gives the full variable domain: DSGVTQTPKHLITATGQRVTLRCSPRSGDLSVYWYQQSLDQGLQFLIQYYNGEERAKGNILERFSAQQFPDLHSELNLSSLELGDSALYFCASSLLDRAFYNEQFFGPGTRLTVL.